This TCR beta chain came from a study of blood T cell repertoires in COVID-19. Authors' data handling: Researchers report that nucleated cell counts were estimated from reference gene primer amplification. The repertoire was sequenced with immunoSEQ multiplex PCR; TCRdb's copy has only in-frame clones and lacks some. The V and J calls and the clone size are those of that table, but D and trimming were determined from the DNA. The data contain tens of thousands of clones, about four fifths of them singletons. V lost 3 bases and J 2 bases, leaving 13 bases between the germline ends. The CDR3 runs to 15 residues. CDR1 SNHLY and CDR2 FYNNEI come from the germline V gene.

This receptor was identified in a human donor in a cohort sampled during active or convalescent COVID-19. The V and J genes are TRBV2 and TRBJ2-5, with a tentative D call TRBD2 (6 bases). The material sequenced was peripheral blood. This CDR3 reads CASSDEVAAQETQYF. CDR3 nucleotides: TGTGCCAGCAGTGACGAGGTAGCGGCTCAAGAGACCCAGTACTTC.